Described below is a single T cell receptor (beta chain) sequence and its context. Primers used in a second PCR of about 7 to 12 cycles were a sample-barcoded 5' primer and a J-beta primer mix. TCRdb itself ran the 5' RACE reads through MiXCR, one entry per CDR3 protein. The table lists about 1.8 million distinct CDR3 sequences, roughly 52% of them singletons. The CDR3 is made up of 16 amino acids. Per germline, CDR1 SGHTA and CDR2 FQGNSA. Germline trimming cut 5 bases from V and 3 bases from J; bases unmatched to any gene: 10. The sample is drawn from a study of blood T cells in healthy people across ages. Whole-study context: The template switching approach captured approximately one barcoded beta molecule for every two T cells.

Extraction yielded at least 5 micrograms of total RNA per sample. The chain has TRBV7-2 and TRBJ1-5; 7 nucleotides agree with TRBD1. The sequencing input was blood. This TCR came from a woman aged 40 to 55 in good health. The CDR3 spells CASSREATGLNQPQHF. DNA of the CDR3: TGTGCCAGCAGCCGAGAAGCGACAGGGCTCAATCAGCCCCAGCATTTT.